Following are 6 T cell receptor beta chains from one sample sequenced in a study of blood T cell repertoires in COVID-19. The data were produced by immunoSEQ multiplex PCR, yet TCRdb's version contains in-frame clones alone and is incomplete. The profile shows some 150,000 clones, roughly four fifths of them singletons. Sequencing input: peripheral blood. The source of these receptors is a woman in her forties or fifties with active or convalescent COVID-19.

The table lists this clone with a count of one. This chain joins TRBV4-3 and TRBJ1-1; 7 bases line up with TRBD1. The CDR3 has 15 residues. V was clipped by 3 bases and J by 2 bases; unmatched bases: 6. Germline V gene data show CDR1 as LGHNA and CDR2 as YSLEER. The DNA for the CDR3 is TGCGCCAGCAGCCATCTCGGGACAGACAACACTGAAGCTTTCTTT. This encodes CASSHLGTDNTEAFF.

The chain couples TRBV7-2 to TRBJ2-1; 8 bases are shared with TRBD2. Germline V lookup: CDR1 SGHTA, CDR2 FQGNSA. CDR3 length: 16 amino acids. J gave up 8 bases and V 3 bases, and 12 bases lay outside the gene matches. The CDR3 loop reads CASSFPGGGANYEQFF. The CDR3 nucleotides are TGTGCCAGCAGCTTCCCCGGGGGGGGAGCCAATTATGAGCAGTTCTTC.

This clone has just one count. The gene calls are TRBV5-8 and TRBJ2-2; 9 nucleotides agree with TRBD1. With 3 bases clipped from V and 5 bases from J, the junction kept 5 bases outside the gene matches. CDR3 size: 15 residues. CDR1 and CDR2 (germline): SGHTS, YDEGEE. The CDR3, as DNA: TGTGCCAGCAGCTCGGACAGGGGCCTTACCGGGGAGCTGTTTTTT. It encodes CASSSDRGLTGELFF.

This clone was counted only a few times. The V gene is TRBV27, the J gene TRBJ2-3, with 9 bases fitting TRBD2. Germline V gene sequence: CDR1 MNHEY, CDR2 SMNVEV (reference sequence). V dropped 2 bases and J dropped 0; count of bases not matched to a gene: 3. The CDR3 is made up of 16 amino acids. This CDR3 reads CASSLLAGTSTDTQYF. In DNA, the CDR3 is TGTGCCAGCAGTTTACTAGCGGGGACTAGCACAGATACGCAGTATTTT.

This clone has more than one count but fewer than ten. J is TRBJ1-2 and V is TRBV30, with 9 bases lining up with TRBD1. Germline V gene data show CDR1 as GTSNPN and CDR2 as SVGIG (reference sequence). Losses at the gene ends were 2 bases for V and 2 bases for J; bases not matched to a gene: 3. The CDR3 is 14 residues long. CDR3 nucleotides: TGTGCCTGGAGTCAGGACAGGGGAAACTATGGCTACACCTTC. It specifies CAWSQDRGNYGYTF.

This clone has more than one count but fewer than ten. This sequence joins TRBV6-2 or TRBV6-3 and TRBJ2-5; TRBD2 aligns across 12 bases. CDR1 and CDR2 (germline): MNHEY, SVGEGT. This CDR3 region has 16 residues. V shed 4 bases and J 1 base; nucleotides not matched to a gene: 4. The chain's CDR3 is CASSFWTSGAQETQYF. The CDR3 nucleotides read TGTGCCAGCAGTTTTTGGACTAGCGGGGCCCAAGAGACCCAGTACTTC.